Below are 10 T cell receptor beta chains sequenced from a single sample in a study of blood T cell repertoires in COVID-19. Libraries were prepared by immunoSEQ multiplex PCR; TCRdb keeps only in-frame clonotypes and omits some of them. The sample lists roughly 86,000 clones, roughly 78% occurring once. Material for sequencing was peripheral blood. These TCRs come from a human donor in a cohort sampled during active COVID-19.

The rearrangement joins TRBV2 to TRBJ2-1; D remains unclear. Germline CDR1 is SNHLY and CDR2 is FYNNEI. Trimming removed 1 base from V and 10 bases from J, with 14 bases in between. The CDR3 extends over 14 amino acids. The CDR3 DNA is TGTGCCAGCAGTGAAGGGAACCTCTCGCGGGAGCAGTTCTTC. Residues: CASSEGNLSREQFF.

This chain joins TRBV10-2 and TRBJ2-1; D is possibly TRBD2 (7 bases). V lost 6 bases and J lost 7, with 16 bases in between. This CDR3 has 14 amino acids. Germline CDR1 WSHSY, CDR2 SAAADI. This chain's CDR3 is CASRGWGGRNEQFF. In DNA form, the CDR3 reads TGCGCCAGCAGGGGGTGGGGGGGCCGGAATGAGCAGTTCTTC.

This chain uses TRBV19 with TRBJ1-3; D perhaps matches TRBD1 (5 bases). The length of the CDR3 is 15 residues. V lost 5 bases, J lost 0 bases, and 11 bases lay in between. Germline CDR1 LNHDA, CDR2 SQIVND (reference sequence). CDR3 coding DNA: TGTGCCAGTAGTTACGACAGAAACTCTGGAAACACCATATATTTT. It is translated as CASSYDRNSGNTIYF.

The rearrangement joins TRBV28 to TRBJ2-2; 7 nucleotides align to TRBD1. V lost 6 bases and J lost 0; bases outside the gene matches: 7. Per the germline V gene, CDR1 is MDHEN and CDR2 is SYDVKM. This CDR3 comprises 16 residues. This chain's CDR3 is CASSPGQGANTGELFF. In DNA, the CDR3 is TGTGCCAGCAGCCCAGGCCAGGGGGCGAACACCGGGGAGCTGTTTTTT.

This clone was seen a handful of times. The same CDR3 also results from other DNA sequences found in this sample. For the CDR3, the DNA is TGTGCCAGTAGTATAGATCGGAGGGGCGATCAGCCCCAGCATTTT. It encodes CASSIDRRGDQPQHF. J is TRBJ1-5 and V is TRBV19, with D maybe TRBD1 (5 bases). Germline-derived CDR1 and CDR2 are LNHDA and SQIVND (reference sequence). Trimming pared 0 bases from V and 5 bases from J, leaving 11 bases between. The CDR3 spans 15 residues.

The V call is TRBV18, the J call TRBJ1-2; 8 positions agree with TRBD1. Germline-derived CDR1 and CDR2 are KGHSH and LQKENI. This CDR3 is 14 amino acids long. Losses at the gene ends were 3 bases for V and 10 bases for J; bases not matched to a gene: 10. The CDR3 coding sequence is TGTGCCAGCTCACCCCCGGGACAGGCTTACCTCTACACCTTC. Translated, it gives CASSPPGQAYLYTF.

By frequency in the sample, this clone is medium-sized. The CDR3 spells CASATLGTETDTQYF. In nucleotides, the CDR3 is TGTGCCAGCGCGACACTCGGGACAGAGACAGATACGCAGTATTTT. The chain recombines TRBV19 with TRBJ2-3, with 7 bases identical to TRBD1. The CDR3 covers 15 residues. The V gene end was trimmed by 9 bases and the J gene end by 3 bases; junction bases not matched to a gene: 12. Germline V lookup: CDR1 LNHDA, CDR2 SQIVND (reference sequence).

This rearrangement joins TRBV6-6 to TRBJ2-1, with D uncertain. The V end lost 7 bases, the J end lost 8 bases, and 9 bases lay between the germline ends. Germline CDR1 is MNHNY and CDR2 is SVGAGI (reference sequence). The length of the CDR3 is 11 residues. The CDR3 region is CASTLSYEQFF. CDR3 nucleotides: TGTGCCAGCACCCTAAGCTATGAGCAGTTCTTC.

J is TRBJ1-6 and V is TRBV6-5; D not certain. V lost 7 bases and J 8 bases, leaving 12 bases between the germline ends. CDR1 and CDR2 (germline): MNHEY, SVGAGI. The CDR3 totals 13 residues. The CDR3 sequence: CASTPLRDSPLHF. CDR3 bases: TGTGCCAGCACGCCCCTCCGGGATTCACCCCTCCACTTT.

The genes are TRBV28 and TRBJ1-2; D is unclear. The V end lost 9 bases, the J end lost 3 bases, and 11 bases lay between the germline ends. CDR3 length: 12 amino acids. Germline V gene sequence: CDR1 MDHEN, CDR2 SYDVKM. The CDR3 here is CASSASHYGYTF. DNA of the CDR3: TGTGCCAGTTCAGCGTCCCACTATGGCTACACCTTC.